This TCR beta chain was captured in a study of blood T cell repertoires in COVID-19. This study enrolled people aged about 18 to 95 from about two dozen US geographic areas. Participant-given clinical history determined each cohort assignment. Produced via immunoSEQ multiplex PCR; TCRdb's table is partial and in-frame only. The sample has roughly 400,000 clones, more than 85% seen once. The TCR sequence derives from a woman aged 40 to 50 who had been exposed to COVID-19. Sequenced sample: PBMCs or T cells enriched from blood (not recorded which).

As DNA, the CDR3 is TGCAGCGAACAGAAGTACCAAGAGACCCAGTACTTC. This sequence encodes CSEQKYQETQYF. V gene TRBV29-1 combines with J gene TRBJ2-5; D remains ambiguous. This CDR3 spans 12 amino acids. Trimming shortened V by 7 bases and J by 0 bases, and 9 bases separated the two germline ends. The germline V gene has CDR1 SQVTM and CDR2 ANQGSEA.